Listed below are T cell receptor beta chains from one sample, sequenced in a study of a mutant IDH1 vaccine in newly diagnosed glioma. Produced via immunoSEQ multiplex PCR; TCRdb's table is partial and in-frame only. This sample has 58,000 or so clones, with roughly four fifths found just once. Their antigens remain unidentified. Specimen: PBMCs, collected from a glioma patient whose treatment included an IDH1 peptide vaccine. The receptors were gathered from a woman aged 45-65 years with glioma. Both conserved end residues are part of each CDR3. Fields, in order: clone size, J gene, V gene, D gene, CDR3 protein, CDR3 DNA. D genes are given only for firm matches. Clone size is given for some rows only: seen once, a few or many times, or a class if the clone is expanded.

size: .
J: TRBJ1-4
V: TRBV15
D: .
CDR3: CATSRDKGLKEKLFF
DNA: TGTGCCACCAGCAGAGATAAAGGGTTGAAAGAAAAACTGTTTTTT

size: few
J: TRBJ2-7
V: TRBV29-1
D: TRBD1
CDR3: CSVEGRGQGEQYF
DNA: TGCAGCGTTGAGGGCAGGGGGCAGGGAGAGCAGTACTTC

size: few
J: TRBJ2-1
V: TRBV7-9
D: .
CDR3: CASSTGGGYNEQFF
DNA: TGTGCCAGCAGCACCGGTGGGGGTTACAATGAGCAGTTCTTC

size: .
J: TRBJ1-1
V: TRBV9
D: .
CDR3: CASSVELGLNTEAFF
DNA: TGTGCCAGCAGCGTAGAACTCGGGTTGAACACTGAAGCTTTCTTT

size: .
J: TRBJ1-2
V: TRBV4-1
D: .
CDR3: CASSQDGRGYTF
DNA: TGCGCCAGCAGCCAAGATGGCCGGGGCTACACCTTC

size: .
J: TRBJ2-7
V: TRBV6-5
D: .
CDR3: CASSQPGHLSEQYF
DNA: TGTGCCAGCAGTCAACCGGGACACCTTTCGGAGCAGTACTTC

size: once
J: TRBJ1-2
V: TRBV19
D: .
CDR3: CASRRGVTSGYTF
DNA: TGTGCCAGTCGGAGGGGCGTGACTAGCGGCTACACCTTC

size: .
J: TRBJ1-1
V: TRBV10-3
D: .
CDR3: CAIKEGSSPNTEAFF
DNA: TGTGCCATCAAGGAGGGGTCTTCCCCGAACACTGAAGCTTTCTTT

size: few
J: TRBJ1-1
V: TRBV19
D: .
CDR3: CASTPRLFEAFF
DNA: TGTGCCAGTACACCAAGGCTATTTGAAGCTTTCTTT

size: .
J: TRBJ1-4
V: TRBV9
D: .
CDR3: CASSVPNEKLFF
DNA: TGTGCCAGCAGCGTACCTAATGAAAAACTGTTTTTT

size: .
J: TRBJ1-6
V: TRBV5-4
D: .
CDR3: CASSLAGTHDNSPLHF
DNA: TGTGCCAGCAGCTTGGCCGGAACACACGACAATTCACCCCTCCACTTT

size: .
J: TRBJ1-1
V: TRBV5-1
D: TRBD1
CDR3: CATNPGTGNTEAFF
DNA: TGCGCCACTAATCCCGGGACAGGGAACACTGAAGCTTTCTTT

size: .
J: TRBJ2-6
V: TRBV19
D: .
CDR3: CAASQGSTGANVLTF
DNA: TGTGCCGCATCCCAGGGGAGCACTGGGGCCAACGTCCTGACTTTC

size: .
J: TRBJ1-2
V: TRBV30
D: .
CDR3: CAWSGFGGPLYYGYTF
DNA: TGTGCCTGGAGTGGGTTTGGGGGCCCGCTTTACTATGGCTACACCTTC

size: .
J: TRBJ2-7
V: TRBV27
D: TRBD2
CDR3: CASSLKGGGSYEQYF
DNA: TGTGCCAGCAGTTTAAAAGGCGGGGGCTCCTACGAGCAGTACTTC

size: .
J: TRBJ1-5
V: TRBV7-2
D: TRBD1
CDR3: CASSLGTGKDQPQHF
DNA: TGTGCCAGCAGCTTAGGGACAGGCAAGGATCAGCCCCAGCATTTT

size: .
J: TRBJ1-1
V: TRBV4-1
D: .
CDR3: CASSQGTTEAFF
DNA: TGCGCCAGCAGCCAAGGGACCACTGAAGCTTTCTTT

size: .
J: TRBJ2-1
V: TRBV4-2
D: TRBD2
CDR3: CASSQVSASGYNEQFF
DNA: TGTGCCAGCAGCCAAGTCTCGGCTAGCGGCTACAATGAGCAGTTCTTC

size: .
J: TRBJ2-3
V: TRBV4-1
D: .
CDR3: CASSPPTDTQYF
DNA: TGCGCCAGCTCGCCCCCAACAGATACGCAGTATTTT

size: few
J: TRBJ1-1
V: TRBV30
D: TRBD1
CDR3: CAWSDDRATEAFF
DNA: TGTGCCTGGAGTGACGACAGGGCCACTGAAGCTTTCTTT

size: .
J: TRBJ1-3
V: TRBV5-6
D: .
CDR3: CASSFRGIRSGNTIYF
DNA: TGTGCCAGCAGCTTTCGAGGGATTCGATCGGGAAACACCATATATTTT

size: .
J: TRBJ2-7
V: TRBV27
D: .
CDR3: CASSDAGPYEQYF
DNA: TGTGCCAGCAGCGATGCGGGGCCCTACGAGCAGTACTTC

size: once
J: TRBJ1-4
V: TRBV5-1
D: .
CDR3: CASSLASRTITTNEKLFF
DNA: TGCGCCAGCAGCTTGGCCTCAAGGACCATAACAACTAATGAAAAACTGTTTTTT

size: few
J: TRBJ1-1
V: TRBV7-3
D: .
CDR3: CASSKSRNTEAFF
DNA: TGTGCCAGCAGCAAAAGTAGGAACACTGAAGCTTTCTTT

size: .
J: TRBJ2-5
V: TRBV12-5
D: .
CDR3: CASGLGANPAETQYF
DNA: TGTGCTAGTGGTTTAGGGGCAAACCCGGCGGAGACCCAGTACTTC

size: .
J: TRBJ1-5
V: TRBV7-6
D: .
CDR3: CASSLEGYSNQPQHF
DNA: TGTGCCAGCAGCTTAGAGGGATATAGCAATCAGCCCCAGCATTTT

size: .
J: TRBJ1-4
V: TRBV29-1
D: .
CDR3: CSVSRQPNEKLFF
DNA: TGCAGCGTTTCCCGACAGCCCAATGAAAAACTGTTTTTT

size: once
J: TRBJ1-1
V: TRBV6-5
D: TRBD1
CDR3: CAVQQGGTEAFF
DNA: TGTGCCGTTCAACAGGGGGGCACTGAAGCTTTCTTT

size: .
J: TRBJ2-1
V: TRBV5-4
D: .
CDR3: CDSSLRKRLGDEQFF
DNA: TGTGACAGCAGCTTGAGAAAGAGACTAGGGGATGAGCAGTTCTTC

size: large
J: TRBJ2-7
V: TRBV28
D: .
CDR3: CASSLSATSYEQYF
DNA: TGTGCCAGCAGTTTATCGGCCACTTCCTACGAGCAGTACTTC

size: .
J: TRBJ1-1
V: TRBV4-1
D: .
CDR3: CASSHSTRGNTEAFF
DNA: TGCGCCAGCAGCCACTCGACCAGGGGGAACACTGAAGCTTTCTTT

size: .
J: TRBJ2-7
V: TRBV27
D: TRBD2
CDR3: CASREKAGLAGSSYEQYF
DNA: TGTGCCAGCAGGGAAAAAGCGGGACTAGCGGGGAGCTCCTACGAGCAGTACTTC

size: once
J: TRBJ2-1
V: TRBV10-1
D: .
CDR3: CASSESETGSYNEQFF
DNA: TGCGCCAGCAGTGAGTCGGAAACAGGTAGCTACAATGAGCAGTTCTTC

size: .
J: TRBJ2-7
V: TRBV6-1
D: TRBD2
CDR3: CASSEGGGVYPYEQYF
DNA: TGTGCCAGCAGTGAAGGGGGAGGGGTATACCCCTACGAGCAGTACTTC

size: .
J: TRBJ1-5
V: TRBV19
D: TRBD1
CDR3: CATTIQGAGGNQPQHF
DNA: TGTGCCACTACTATTCAGGGGGCAGGCGGCAATCAGCCCCAGCATTTT

size: .
J: TRBJ1-5
V: TRBV28
D: TRBD1
CDR3: CASSFKGQGWGYSNQPQHF
DNA: TGTGCCAGCAGTTTTAAGGGACAGGGGTGGGGGTATAGCAATCAGCCCCAGCATTTT

size: once
J: TRBJ2-1
V: TRBV5-6
D: .
CDR3: CASSRRGTYSYNEQFF
DNA: TGTGCCAGCAGCCGCCGCGGGACATACTCCTACAATGAGCAGTTCTTC

size: .
J: TRBJ2-1
V: TRBV5-1
D: .
CDR3: CASSLTVLSYNEQFF
DNA: TGCGCCAGCAGCTTGACAGTCTTATCCTACAATGAGCAGTTCTTC

size: .
J: TRBJ2-1
V: TRBV6-1
D: .
CDR3: CASSPDPYNEQFF
DNA: TGTGCCAGCAGTCCGGACCCGTACAATGAGCAGTTCTTC

size: .
J: TRBJ2-3
V: TRBV9
D: .
CDR3: CASSVRDYRGSDTQYF
DNA: TGTGCCAGCAGCGTACGAGACTATAGAGGGTCCGATACGCAGTATTTT

size: few
J: TRBJ1-1
V: TRBV7-2
D: .
CDR3: CASSPLSGLNTEAFF
DNA: TGTGCCAGCAGCCCCCTCTCAGGGTTGAACACTGAAGCTTTCTTT

size: .
J: TRBJ2-7
V: TRBV4-1
D: .
CDR3: CASSQDRVAYEQYF
DNA: TGCGCCAGCAGCCAAGATAGGGTGGCCTACGAGCAGTACTTC

size: .
J: TRBJ1-5
V: TRBV6-5
D: .
CDR3: CASSYADSGNQPQHF
DNA: TGTGCCAGCAGTTACGCGGATTCAGGCAATCAGCCCCAGCATTTT

size: .
J: TRBJ2-3
V: TRBV18
D: TRBD2
CDR3: CASSPINGLAGGRDTQYF
DNA: TGTGCCAGCTCACCAATCAACGGTCTAGCGGGGGGGCGAGATACGCAGTATTTT